The rows below give T cell receptor beta chains drawn from one sample of a study of cytomegalovirus exposure and HLA in healthy donors. Using immunoSEQ multiplex PCR, the repertoire was profiled, and TCRdb retains in-frame clones only, with some absent. The data hold about 96,000 clones, with approximately 74% observed a single time. Sequences were obtained from PBMCs. The receptors were sampled from a woman in her 70s in good health and CMV-seropositive. Both conserved end residues are part of each CDR3. The D gene is left open where the match is weak. Size is omitted from some rows. Given values are once, few, many or a class for expanded clones.

V gene	D gene	J gene	clone size	CDR3 length	CDR3 protein	CDR3 DNA
TRBV28	TRBD1	TRBJ2-7	-	15	CASSLSTGATYEQYF	TGTGCCAGCAGTCTATCGACAGGGGCAACCTACGAGCAGTACTTC
TRBV28	-	TRBJ1-6	-	15	CATQGGSSYNSPLHF	TGTGCCACTCAAGGGGGTTCCTCCTATAATTCACCCCTCCACTTT
TRBV6-4	-	TRBJ2-3	few	13	CASSDQVGDTQYF	TGTGCCAGCAGTGACCAGGTGGGAGATACGCAGTATTTT
TRBV7-8	-	TRBJ1-6	-	15	CASSSSNIGGSPLHF	TGTGCCAGCAGCTCCTCTAATATCGGAGGTTCACCCCTCCACTTT
TRBV27	TRBD2	TRBJ2-1	-	17	CASSLTIWASGVDEQFF	TGTGCCAGCAGTTTAACCATCTGGGCTAGCGGGGTCGATGAGCAGTTCTTC
TRBV7-6	-	TRBJ1-5	-	16	CASSLGAGANNQPQHF	TGTGCCAGCAGCTTAGGGGCAGGGGCTAACAATCAGCCCCAGCATTTT
TRBV15	TRBD1	TRBJ1-6	few	15	CATRVLTQGESPLHF	TGTGCCACCAGAGTTCTAACCCAGGGGGAATCACCCCTCCACTTT
TRBV7-6	TRBD1	TRBJ1-5	few	14	CASSLTGGNQPQHF	TGTGCCAGCAGCTTAACAGGGGGCAATCAGCCCCAGCATTTT
TRBV11-2	-	TRBJ1-2	-	12	CASSPTSYGYTF	TGTGCCAGCAGCCCGACTTCTTATGGCTACACCTTC
TRBV11-3	TRBD2	TRBJ2-2	-	15	CASSSLAGGAGELFF	TGTGCCAGCAGCTCACTAGCGGGTGGGGCCGGGGAGCTGTTTTTT
TRBV11-2	-	TRBJ1-1	-	13	CASSPRVQGKAFF	TGTGCCAGCAGCCCGAGGGTGCAGGGGAAGGCTTTCTTT